The rows below give T cell receptor beta chains drawn from one sample of a study of graft-versus-host responses after intestinal transplantation. These receptors lack a known antigen. Method: immunoSEQ multiplex PCR; TCRdb's copy keeps in-frame clones and lacks some. The sample shows about 110,000 clones, around 90% of them seen only once. The sample consisted of unstimulated CD4+ T cells sorted from spleen or lymph node cells, taken before transplant. Source of these receptors: a human donor who was the organ donor for an intestinal transplant. Each CDR3 is given with its conserved first and last residue. The order of the fields is V gene, J gene, CDR3 protein.

TRBV6-5	TRBJ2-7	CASRRTGSQDEQYF
TRBV6-1	TRBJ2-5	CASSGTNSYQETQYF
TRBV30	TRBJ2-3	CAWSSLAGGPDTQYF
TRBV6-5	TRBJ2-7	CASSRDYLSYEQYF
TRBV10-3	TRBJ1-5	CAISDGRYSNQPQHF
TRBV10-1	TRBJ2-2	CASSESGKAGELFF
TRBV10-1	TRBJ1-1	CASSESGGWPEAFF
TRBV6-6	TRBJ1-1	CASSYSSGRTEAFF
TRBV6-1	TRBJ1-5	CASRGTYQVKTPQHF
TRBV12-5	TRBJ2-3	CASGITTDTQYF
TRBV7-9	TRBJ2-5	CASSLFGSGSQETQYF
TRBV7-3	TRBJ2-3	CASSLKGRGTQYF
TRBV14	TRBJ1-1	CASSRSSGTEAFF
TRBV21-1	TRBJ2-5	CASSKVGRNKVQETQYF
TRBV4-1	TRBJ1-2	CASSQEFGKRDGYTF
TRBV4-2	TRBJ1-1	CASSLQVATEAFF
TRBV13	TRBJ2-1	CASSLSLRLGEQFF
TRBV18	TRBJ2-3	CASEGGPSTDTQYF
TRBV19	TRBJ2-1	CASSPEYSDEQFF
TRBV4-1	TRBJ1-6	CASSPRATGSPLHF
TRBV9	TRBJ2-5	CASSPRLNQETQYF
TRBV2	TRBJ1-1	CASSEEMNTEAFF
TRBV19	TRBJ2-5	CASSRTGTPRQETQYF
TRBV9	TRBJ2-1	CASSPRPAGEQFF
TRBV19	TRBJ2-1	CASSDDRGTGSSYNEQFF
TRBV6-1	TRBJ2-7	CASKRQREIVMEQYF
TRBV6-5	TRBJ1-3	CASSYSPGRTGNTIYF
TRBV5-5	TRBJ2-5	CASSALGQGKETQYF
TRBV11-3	TRBJ2-5	CASSPIGHRSRETQYF
TRBV23-1	TRBJ2-3	CASSPPRRTVGGGTDTQYF
TRBV5-6	TRBJ1-3	CASSAHGGNTIYF
TRBV7-8	TRBJ2-7	CASSLSVGQYF
TRBV5-4	TRBJ1-5	CASSLDGDQPQHF
TRBV6-5	TRBJ2-1	CASSYSNNEQFF
TRBV2	TRBJ2-7	CASSVNGGYEQYF